This is a list of T cell receptor beta chains from one sample in a study. TCRdb reanalysed the multiplex PCR reads using MiXCR and keeps one entry per CDR3 protein. The repertoire holds about 2,000 distinct CDR3 sequences, with approximately 18% as singletons. The specimen sequenced was Tregs sorted from blood. These receptors came from a female donor with breast cancer. The CDR3 runs from the conserved cysteine through the conserved F or W. Each record gives: clone size, D gene, J gene, V gene, CDR3 DNA, CDR3 protein. D genes are given only for firm matches. Size tells how often a clone was seen (once, few, many) or the class of an expanded clone, and some rows leave it out.

size: medium-sized
D: TRBD1
J: TRBJ1-2
V: TRBV12-3/TRBV12-4
DNA: TGTGCCAGCAGCCAGGACAGGGACTATGGCTACACCTTC
CDR3: CASSQDRDYGYTF

size: medium-sized
D: .
J: TRBJ1-2
V: TRBV12-3/TRBV12-4
DNA: TGTGCCAGCAGTGACGGGTCAGGGAACTATGGCTACACCTTC
CDR3: CASSDGSGNYGYTF

size: medium-sized
D: .
J: TRBJ1-2
V: TRBV12-3/TRBV12-4
DNA: TGTGCCAGCAGTCCCGGACTCCTGGAAGGCTACACCTTC
CDR3: CASSPGLLEGYTF

size: medium-sized
D: .
J: TRBJ1-2
V: TRBV12-3/TRBV12-4
DNA: TGTGCCAGCAGTTTGGTACAGGAGGGTGGCTACACCTTC
CDR3: CASSLVQEGGYTF

size: medium-sized
D: .
J: TRBJ1-2
V: TRBV12-3/TRBV12-4
DNA: TGTGCCAGCAGTCTCCCAGGATACATTGGCTACACCTTC
CDR3: CASSLPGYIGYTF

size: medium-sized
D: .
J: TRBJ1-2
V: TRBV12-3/TRBV12-4
DNA: TGTGCCAGCAGACCCGGGACAAACTATGGCTACACCTTC
CDR3: CASRPGTNYGYTF

size: many
D: .
J: TRBJ1-2
V: TRBV12-3/TRBV12-4
DNA: TGTGCCTGCAGTCCCGGGCCGCGGGGCTACACCTTC
CDR3: CACSPGPRGYTF

size: medium-sized
D: .
J: TRBJ1-2
V: TRBV12-3/TRBV12-4
DNA: TGTGCCAGCAGTTTAGTGGGCGGCTATGGCTACACCTTC
CDR3: CASSLVGGYGYTF

size: medium-sized
D: TRBD1
J: TRBJ1-2
V: TRBV12-3/TRBV12-4
DNA: TGTGCCAGCAGTCCGACAGGGAACTATGGCTACACCTTC
CDR3: CASSPTGNYGYTF

size: .
D: TRBD1
J: TRBJ1-2
V: TRBV12-3/TRBV12-4
DNA: TGTGCCAGCGGTCGTGGGACAGCTGATGGCTACACCTTC
CDR3: CASGRGTADGYTF

size: medium-sized
D: .
J: TRBJ1-2
V: TRBV12-3/TRBV12-4
DNA: TGTGCCAGCAGTCTCAACATGCCCGGGCCCCGGGTAGGCTACACCTTC
CDR3: CASSLNMPGPRVGYTF

size: large
D: .
J: TRBJ1-2
V: TRBV12-3/TRBV12-4
DNA: TGTGCCAGCAGTTCTACACCTACAGCGGGGTACACCTTC
CDR3: CASSSTPTAGYTF

size: .
D: .
J: TRBJ1-2
V: TRBV12-3/TRBV12-4
DNA: TGTGCCAGCAGTCTAGACGGAGGGTTGTATGGCTACACCTTC
CDR3: CASSLDGGLYGYTF

size: .
D: .
J: TRBJ1-1
V: TRBV12-3/TRBV12-4
DNA: TGTGCCAGCAGTTCTGACATATGGGACACTGAAGCTTTCTTT
CDR3: CASSSDIWDTEAFF

size: medium-sized
D: .
J: TRBJ1-2
V: TRBV12-3/TRBV12-4
DNA: TGTGCCAGCAGTTTAGGCCATAGGGGCTACACCTTC
CDR3: CASSLGHRGYTF

size: medium-sized
D: TRBD1
J: TRBJ1-2
V: TRBV12-3/TRBV12-4
DNA: TGTGCCAGCAGTTTTGAAGGACAGGGAGGCTATGGCTACACCTTC
CDR3: CASSFEGQGGYGYTF

size: medium-sized
D: .
J: TRBJ1-2
V: TRBV12-3/TRBV12-4
DNA: TGTGCCAGCAGTTTAGGGTGGGGTGACTATGGCTACACCTTC
CDR3: CASSLGWGDYGYTF

size: medium-sized
D: .
J: TRBJ1-2
V: TRBV12-3/TRBV12-4
DNA: TGTGCCAGCAGTTTAGGTCGTAACCCTCCGACAGGAACCACCTTC
CDR3: CASSLGRNPPTGTTF

size: large
D: .
J: TRBJ1-2
V: TRBV12-3/TRBV12-4
DNA: TGTGCCACCCTGATGGCGAACTATGGCTACACCTTC
CDR3: CATLMANYGYTF

size: .
D: .
J: TRBJ1-2
V: TRBV12-3/TRBV12-4
DNA: TGTGCCAGCAGTCTACGCAGGGGCCCGCTGCGGAGCGGCTGCACCTTC
CDR3: CASSLRRGPLRSGCTF

size: many
D: .
J: TRBJ1-2
V: TRBV12-3/TRBV12-4
DNA: TGTGCCAGCAGTTTGAGGATAAACTATGGCTACACCTTC
CDR3: CASSLRINYGYTF

size: medium-sized
D: .
J: TRBJ1-2
V: TRBV12-3/TRBV12-4
DNA: TGTGCCAGCAGTTCTTCAGGGTTGGGCTATGGCTACACCTTC
CDR3: CASSSSGLGYGYTF

size: medium-sized
D: TRBD1
J: TRBJ1-2
V: TRBV12-3/TRBV12-4
DNA: TGTGCCAGCAAAACCGGGACAGGTGAAATAGAATATGGCTACACCTTC
CDR3: CASKTGTGEIEYGYTF

size: medium-sized
D: .
J: TRBJ1-2
V: TRBV12-3/TRBV12-4
DNA: TGTGCCAGCAGTGCGTGGGGCACAGCGAACTATGGCTACACCTTC
CDR3: CASSAWGTANYGYTF

size: .
D: .
J: TRBJ1-2
V: TRBV12-3/TRBV12-4
DNA: TGTGCCAGCACGGACGCCCTTCCGAGGTATGGCTACACCTTC
CDR3: CASTDALPRYGYTF

size: large
D: .
J: TRBJ1-2
V: TRBV12-3/TRBV12-4
DNA: TGTGCCAGCAGTACTTACAGATATGGCTACACCTTC
CDR3: CASSTYRYGYTF

size: .
D: .
J: TRBJ1-2
V: TRBV12-3/TRBV12-4
DNA: TGTGCCAGCAGTCTTGACAGGACGGCGGTATTTGGCTACACCTTC
CDR3: CASSLDRTAVFGYTF

size: medium-sized
D: TRBD1
J: TRBJ1-2
V: TRBV12-3/TRBV12-4
DNA: TGTGCCACCTACAAGTATGAACAGGGGAGTTCGGGGATCTACTATGGCTACACCTTC
CDR3: CATYKYEQGSSGIYYGYTF

size: medium-sized
D: .
J: TRBJ1-2
V: TRBV12-3/TRBV12-4
DNA: TGTGCCAGCAGTCCAACCGGGTCTACAAACTATGGCTACACCTTC
CDR3: CASSPTGSTNYGYTF

size: medium-sized
D: .
J: TRBJ1-2
V: TRBV12-3/TRBV12-4
DNA: TGTGCCAGCAGTTTGAACCCCGTTAACTATGGCTACACCTTC
CDR3: CASSLNPVNYGYTF

size: medium-sized
D: .
J: TRBJ1-2
V: TRBV12-3/TRBV12-4
DNA: TGTGCCAGCTGCTTGAGTGGAGCTAACTATGGCTACACCTTC
CDR3: CASCLSGANYGYTF

size: medium-sized
D: .
J: TRBJ1-2
V: TRBV12-3/TRBV12-4
DNA: TGTGCCAGCAGAGGTCAGGCGATTGGCTACACCTTC
CDR3: CASRGQAIGYTF

size: medium-sized
D: .
J: TRBJ1-2
V: TRBV12-3/TRBV12-4
DNA: TGTGCCAGCAGTAACCCTTCTAACTATGGCTACACCTTC
CDR3: CASSNPSNYGYTF

size: medium-sized
D: .
J: TRBJ1-2
V: TRBV12-3/TRBV12-4
DNA: TGTGCCAGCAGTTTACAAGGGGACGGCTATGGCTACACCTTC
CDR3: CASSLQGDGYGYTF

size: medium-sized
D: .
J: TRBJ1-2
V: TRBV12-3/TRBV12-4
DNA: TGTGCCAGCAGTTTATACAGGGAAGACTATGGCTACACCTTC
CDR3: CASSLYREDYGYTF

size: .
D: TRBD1
J: TRBJ1-2
V: TRBV12-3/TRBV12-4
DNA: TGTGCCAGCAGTTTAAGACAGGGTCTTTTGGGCTACACCTTC
CDR3: CASSLRQGLLGYTF

size: hyperexpanded
D: .
J: TRBJ1-2
V: TRBV12-3/TRBV12-4
DNA: TGTGCCAGCACCCAATCTGGCTATGGCTACACCTTC
CDR3: CASTQSGYGYTF

size: medium-sized
D: TRBD1
J: TRBJ1-2
V: TRBV12-3/TRBV12-4
DNA: TGTGCCAGCAGTCCGACAGGGGCCAGCTATGGCTACACCTTC
CDR3: CASSPTGASYGYTF

size: medium-sized
D: .
J: TRBJ1-2
V: TRBV12-3/TRBV12-4
DNA: TGTGCCAGCAGTCCCCGGGACCAAATCTCGGCAAGGGACACCTTC
CDR3: CASSPRDQISARDTF

size: medium-sized
D: .
J: TRBJ1-2
V: TRBV12-3/TRBV12-4
DNA: TGTGCCAGCAGTTTAAAAGTTCTGGGGTCCCCTAACTATGGCTACACCTTC
CDR3: CASSLKVLGSPNYGYTF

size: medium-sized
D: .
J: TRBJ1-2
V: TRBV12-3/TRBV12-4
DNA: TGTGCCAGCAGCCCGGACAGAGATAACTATGGCTACACCTTC
CDR3: CASSPDRDNYGYTF

size: medium-sized
D: .
J: TRBJ1-2
V: TRBV12-3/TRBV12-4
DNA: TGTGCCAGCACCACAGGTCTAGGCGGCTACACCTTC
CDR3: CASTTGLGGYTF

size: medium-sized
D: .
J: TRBJ1-2
V: TRBV12-3/TRBV12-4
DNA: TGTGCCAGCAGCGGTGTGACTTATGGCTACACCTTC
CDR3: CASSGVTYGYTF

size: few
D: .
J: TRBJ1-2
V: TRBV12-3/TRBV12-4
DNA: TGTGCCAGCAGTGGCCGGACCCTCATGGTTATGTATAGAAAGCCCTATGGCTACACCTTC
CDR3: CASSGRTLMVMYRKPYGYTF

size: .
D: TRBD1
J: TRBJ1-2
V: TRBV12-3/TRBV12-4
DNA: TGTGCCAGCACCAAGACAGGGAACTACGACTACACCTTC
CDR3: CASTKTGNYDYTF

size: medium-sized
D: .
J: TRBJ1-2
V: TRBV12-3/TRBV12-4
DNA: TGTGCCAGCAGTTTATATACCTATGGCTACACCTTC
CDR3: CASSLYTYGYTF

size: medium-sized
D: .
J: TRBJ1-2
V: TRBV12-3/TRBV12-4
DNA: TGTGCCAGCAGTATCCAACAGGGCGTCTATGGCTACACCTTC
CDR3: CASSIQQGVYGYTF

size: medium-sized
D: TRBD1
J: TRBJ1-2
V: TRBV12-3/TRBV12-4
DNA: TGTGCCAGCAGTTTCCCACAAGAACCTGAGGACAGGAAATATCTTTACTATGGCTACACCTTC
CDR3: CASSFPQEPEDRKYLYYGYTF